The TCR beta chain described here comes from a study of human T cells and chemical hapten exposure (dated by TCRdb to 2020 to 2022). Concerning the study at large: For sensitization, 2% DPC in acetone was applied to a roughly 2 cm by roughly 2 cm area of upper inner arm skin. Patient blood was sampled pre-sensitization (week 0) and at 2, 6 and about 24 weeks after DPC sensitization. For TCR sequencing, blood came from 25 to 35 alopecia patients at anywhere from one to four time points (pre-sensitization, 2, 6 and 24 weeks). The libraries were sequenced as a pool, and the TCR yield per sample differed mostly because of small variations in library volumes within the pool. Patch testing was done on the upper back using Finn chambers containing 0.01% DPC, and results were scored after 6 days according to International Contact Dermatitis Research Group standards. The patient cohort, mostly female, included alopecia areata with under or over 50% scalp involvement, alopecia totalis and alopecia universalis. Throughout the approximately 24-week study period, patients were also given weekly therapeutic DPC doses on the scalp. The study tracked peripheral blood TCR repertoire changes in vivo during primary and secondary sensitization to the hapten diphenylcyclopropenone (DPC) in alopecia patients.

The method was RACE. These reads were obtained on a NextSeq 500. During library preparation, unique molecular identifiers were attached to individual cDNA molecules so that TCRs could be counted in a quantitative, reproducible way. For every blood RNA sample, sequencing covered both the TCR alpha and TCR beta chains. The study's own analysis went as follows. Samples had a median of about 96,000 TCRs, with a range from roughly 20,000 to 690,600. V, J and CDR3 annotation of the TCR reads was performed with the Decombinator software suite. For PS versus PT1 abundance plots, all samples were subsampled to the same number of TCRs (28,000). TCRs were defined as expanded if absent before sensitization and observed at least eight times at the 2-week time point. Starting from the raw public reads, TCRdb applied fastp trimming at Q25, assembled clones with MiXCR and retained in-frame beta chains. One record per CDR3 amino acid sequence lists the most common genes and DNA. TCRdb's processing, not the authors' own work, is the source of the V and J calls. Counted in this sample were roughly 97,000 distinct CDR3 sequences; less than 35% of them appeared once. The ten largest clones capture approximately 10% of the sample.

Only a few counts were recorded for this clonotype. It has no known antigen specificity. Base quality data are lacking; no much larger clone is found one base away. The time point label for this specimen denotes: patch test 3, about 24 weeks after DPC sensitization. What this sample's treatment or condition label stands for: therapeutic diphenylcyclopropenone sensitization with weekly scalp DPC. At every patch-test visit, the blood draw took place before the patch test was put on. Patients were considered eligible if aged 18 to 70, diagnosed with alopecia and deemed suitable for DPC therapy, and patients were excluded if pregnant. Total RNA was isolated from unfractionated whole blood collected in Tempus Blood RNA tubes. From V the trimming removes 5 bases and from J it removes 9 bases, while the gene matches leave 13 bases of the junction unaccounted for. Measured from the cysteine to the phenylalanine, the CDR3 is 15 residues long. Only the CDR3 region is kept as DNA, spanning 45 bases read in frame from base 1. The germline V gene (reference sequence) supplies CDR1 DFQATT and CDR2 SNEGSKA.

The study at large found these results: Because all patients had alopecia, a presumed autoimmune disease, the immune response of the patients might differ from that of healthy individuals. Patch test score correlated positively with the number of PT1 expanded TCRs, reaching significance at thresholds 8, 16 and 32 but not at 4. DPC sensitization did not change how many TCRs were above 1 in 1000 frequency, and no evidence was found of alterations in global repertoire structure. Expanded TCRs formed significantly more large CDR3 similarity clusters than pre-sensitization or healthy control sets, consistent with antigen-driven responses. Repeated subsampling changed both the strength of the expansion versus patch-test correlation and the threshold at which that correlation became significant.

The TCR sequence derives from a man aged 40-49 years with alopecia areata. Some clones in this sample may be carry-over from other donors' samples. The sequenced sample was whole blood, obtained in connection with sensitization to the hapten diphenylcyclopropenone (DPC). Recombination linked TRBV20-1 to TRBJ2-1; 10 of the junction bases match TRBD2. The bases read TGCAGTGCTTCGCTAGCGGGAGTTACCTCAAGTGAGCAGTTCTTC. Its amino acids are CSASLAGVTSSEQFF.